These 30 T cell receptor beta chains were all obtained from the same sample, sequenced in a study of blood T cells in healthy people across ages. Sample-barcoded 5' priming and a J-beta primer mix drove a second PCR of about 7 to 11 cycles. TCRdb re-called the 5' RACE reads with MiXCR, one entry per CDR3 protein. Among hundreds of thousands of distinct CDR3 sequences, approximately 59% were seen once, and the ten largest hold approximately 37%. Sequenced: blood. The receptors originated from a man in his 60s in good health.

This clonotype was seen only a few times. The CDR3 DNA sequence: TGCAGTGCTAGTAGTCCGTCGGTTGGGACACAACAAGAGACCCAGTACTTC. It encodes CSASSPSVGTQQETQYF. The chain employs TRBV20-1 and TRBJ2-5; tentatively, D is TRBD1 (6 bases). The CDR3 spans 17 residues. The germline V gene encodes CDR1 DFQATT and CDR2 SNEGSKA (reference sequence). V was cut by 3 bases and J by 2 bases, with 22 bases left in between.

The chain is built from TRBV28 and TRBJ2-5; the D is unclear. Near its end, the DNA agrees better with TRBJ2-7, so the J call may be wrong. Germline values: CDR1 MDHEN, CDR2 SYDVKM. This CDR3 is built from 14 residues. The CDR3 nucleotides are TGTGCCAGCAGTTTTGGTGGCACGGTCAACGAGCAGTACTTC. Amino acids: CASSFGGTVNEQYF.

The J gene is TRBJ2-5, the V gene TRBV6-1; D unclear. Germline CDR1 MNHNS, CDR2 SASEGT. The germline V and J ends were trimmed by 0 bases and 5 bases, with 10 bases remaining between them. The CDR3 loop spans 14 amino acids. CDR3 protein: CASSEARMRETQYF. The CDR3 DNA follows: TGTGCCAGCAGTGAAGCGCGAATGAGGGAGACCCAGTACTTC.

This clonotype was seen a few times. The chain recombines TRBV21-1 with TRBJ2-6. TRBV21-1 is labeled a pseudogene. This CDR3 is built from 18 residues. CDR3 residues: CASSKANFRVSGANVLTF. CDR3 in DNA: TGTGCCAGCAGCAAAGCGAATTTTAGGGTCTCTGGGGCCAACGTCCTGACTTTC.

V and J are TRBV20-1 and TRBJ2-5, with D perhaps TRBD2 (5 bases). The CDR3 contains 16 residues. The germline gives CDR1 DFQATT, CDR2 SNEGSKA (reference sequence). V was cut by 3 bases and J by 5 bases, with 22 bases left in between. The CDR3 spells CSARGAPRGLGETQYF. In DNA form, the CDR3 reads TGCAGTGCTAGGGGAGCCCCGCGAGGGTTGGGGGAGACCCAGTACTTC.

The rearrangement links TRBV7-9 to TRBJ1-6, with D unclear. The germline V gene has CDR1 SEHNR and CDR2 FQNEAQ (reference sequence). The CDR3 consists of 17 residues. V was shortened by 5 bases and J by 7 bases, with 21 bases between the two germline ends. CDR3 sequence reads: CASSTHDLEGANSPLHF. The CDR3 DNA sequence: TGTGCCAGCAGCACACACGACCTTGAGGGAGCCAATTCACCCCTCCACTTT.

This chain connects TRBV3-1 to TRBJ2-3; D not certain. Deletions cut 2 bases from V and 3 bases from J, with 12 bases between. The germline V gene has CDR1 LGHDT and CDR2 YNNKEL (reference sequence). CDR3 length: 15 amino acids. CDR3 residues: CASSQQKQRTDTQYF. The CDR3 DNA reads TGTGCCAGCAGCCAACAAAAACAAAGGACAGATACGCAGTATTTT.

A single count supports this clonotype. The chain recombines TRBV20-1 with TRBJ1-2; D call uncertain. CDR1 is DFQATT and CDR2 is SNEGSKA in the germline V gene (reference sequence). The CDR3 runs 13 residues. The chain's CDR3 is CRTAGSGTHGYTF. The CDR3 nucleotides read TGCAGGACGGCGGGGAGCGGTACGCATGGCTACACCTTC.

This clonotype appeared many times. For the CDR3, the DNA is TGTGCCAGCAGCCCACAGCCGCGAGGGGCCAACGTCCTGACTTTC. Translated, it gives CASSPQPRGANVLTF. The rearrangement joins TRBV7-2 to TRBJ2-6; D gene uncertain. V lost 5 bases and J 4 bases, leaving 12 bases between the germline ends. Germline V gene lookup returns CDR1 SGHTA and CDR2 FQGNSA. This CDR3 comprises 15 residues. The full variable domain, rest sourced from reference TRBV7-2 and TRBJ2-6, is GAGVSQSPSNKVTEKGKDVELRCDPISGHTALYWYRQSLGQGLEFLIYFQGNSAPDKSGLPSDRFSAERTGGSVSTLTIQRTQQEDSAVYLCASSPQPRGANVLTFGAGSRLTVL.

This clonotype was seen a handful of times. The CDR3, as DNA: TGCAGTGCCCCACAGTCGAATGAAAAACTGTTTTTT. This translates into CSAPQSNEKLFF. V is TRBV20-1 and J is TRBJ1-4; the D is unclear. V gave up 6 bases and J gave up 5 bases, with 10 bases separating them. The length of the CDR3 is 12 residues. The germline V gene encodes CDR1 DFQATT and CDR2 SNEGSKA (reference sequence).

The chain employs TRBV7-9 and TRBJ2-5; D perhaps matches TRBD1 (5 bases). The V gene lost 4 bases and the J gene lost 1 base, with 10 bases spanning the gap. From germline, CDR1 is SEHNR and CDR2 FQNEAQ (reference sequence). The CDR3 length is 14 residues. CDR3 sequence reads: CASSYTGFQETQYF. The CDR3 DNA reads as TGTGCCAGCAGCTACACAGGTTTCCAAGAGACCCAGTACTTC.

CDR3 nucleotides: TGCAGTGCTAGACCCGGGGGCGGCTATGGCTACACCTTC. Encoded protein: CSARPGGGYGYTF. The chain joins TRBV20-1 to TRBJ1-2; perhaps TRBD1 as D (6 bases). Deletions cut 2 bases from V and 4 bases from J, with 11 bases between. This CDR3 is built from 13 residues. Germline CDR1 is DFQATT and CDR2 is SNEGSKA (reference sequence).

As regards this clonotype: At one of its ends the junction is not consistent with the germline gene, which may arise from a read error. J is TRBJ2-3 and V is TRBV5-1; 8 nucleotides agree with TRBD2. The germline gives CDR1 SGHRS, CDR2 YFSETQ. The CDR3 loop spans 14 amino acids. As DNA, the CDR3 is TGTGCCAGCCGCTCGGGGGGGGGCACAGATACGCAGTATTTT. The encoded protein is CASRSGGGTDTQYF.

Only a few counts were recorded for this clonotype. The V gene is TRBV20-1, the J gene TRBJ2-5; D not certain. This CDR3 spans 14 amino acids. The germline V gene encodes CDR1 DFQATT and CDR2 SNEGSKA (reference sequence). V was trimmed by 6 bases and J by 4 bases, leaving 18 bases between them. CDR3 bases: TGCAGTGCAATAGATGGCCTAACGGGAGAGACCCAGTACTTC. The encoded protein is CSAIDGLTGETQYF.

Comments on this clonotype: This may be a read error: a much more frequent sequence differs by one nucleotide. The V call is TRBV28, the J call TRBJ2-5, with 7 bases aligning to TRBD1. From germline, CDR1 is MDHEN and CDR2 SYDVKM. The CDR3 spans 12 residues. V trimming: 6 bases; J trimming: 6 bases; junction bases outside the gene matches: 4. The CDR3 nucleotides are TGTGCCAGCAGCCCGACAGGGAAGACCCAGTACTTC. This encodes CASSPTGKTQYF. The full variable domain, in which reference TRBV28 and TRBJ2-5 provide the parts outside the CDR3, is DVKVTQSSRYLVKRTGEKVFLECVQDMDHENMFWYRQDPGLGLRLIYFSYDVKMKEKGDIPEGYSVSREKKERFSLILESASTNQTSMYLCASSPTGKTQYFGPGTRLLVL.

This clonotype was recorded a few times. The gene calls are TRBV3-1 and TRBJ1-2; D remains ambiguous. Germline assignment: CDR1 LGHDT and CDR2 YNNKEL (reference sequence). The CDR3 length is 14 residues. V lost 1 base and J lost 6, with 12 bases in between. CDR3 nucleotide sequence: TGTGCCAGCAGCCAAGGGTCAACAGTCAATGGCTACACCTTC. It specifies CASSQGSTVNGYTF.

The chain combines TRBV7-2 with TRBJ1-5; D remains unclear. V was shortened by 5 bases and J by 0 bases, with 8 bases between the two germline ends. The length of the CDR3 is 14 residues. CDR1 is SGHTA and CDR2 is FQGNSA in the germline V gene. The CDR3 DNA sequence: TGTGCCAGCAGCCCCATGGGTAGCAATCAGCCCCAGCATTTT. It translates to CASSPMGSNQPQHF.

This clonotype was seen more than once but under ten times. A junction end diverges from the germline sequence, so it may reflect a read error. The chain couples TRBV7-2 to TRBJ1-2; D might be TRBD1 (5 bases). The CDR3 spans 15 residues. Per the germline V gene, CDR1 is SGHTA and CDR2 is FQGNSA. CDR3 DNA: TGTGCCAGCAGCTTGATAGGGGCCAAAGGCTATAGCTACACCTTC. Translating it yields CASSLIGAKGYSYTF.

This clonotype was picked up a small number of times. The chain links TRBV20-1 to TRBJ2-5, with TRBD2 identical over 8 bases. J lost 5 bases, V lost 0 bases, and 8 bases had no gene match. CDR1 is DFQATT, CDR2 SNEGSKA, per germline (reference sequence). This CDR3 is 15 amino acids long. In nucleotides, the CDR3 is TGCAGTGCTAGAGATCCGACTAGCGCCAGGGAGACCCAGTACTTC. Encoded protein: CSARDPTSARETQYF.

V is TRBV4-2 and J is TRBJ2-5; no reliable D call. CDR3 length: 14 residues. Trimming took off 0 bases at V and 5 bases at J, with 10 bases between the two ends. Germline V gives CDR1 LGHNA, CDR2 YNFKEQ. The CDR3 DNA is TGTGCCAGCAGCCAAGAGGTGGCAGTGGAGACCCAGTACTTC. This sequence encodes CASSQEVAVETQYF.

This chain joins TRBV12-3 or TRBV12-4 and TRBJ1-5; unclear D gene. The CDR3 is 13 residues long. V lost 6 bases to trimming and J lost 4 bases, with 10 bases between them. CDR3 region: CASRPQENQPQHF. The DNA of the CDR3 is TGTGCCAGCAGACCCCAGGAAAATCAGCCCCAGCATTTT.

The V gene is TRBV6-5, the J gene TRBJ2-1; a possible D gene is TRBD2 (5 bases). Germline CDR1 is MNHEY and CDR2 is SVGAGI. Trimming took off 3 bases at V and 4 bases at J, with 13 bases between the two ends. The CDR3 consists of 15 residues. The CDR3 loop reads CASSYLVPGYNEQFF. The CDR3 DNA is TGTGCCAGCAGTTATTTGGTCCCGGGGTACAATGAGCAGTTCTTC.

This chain links TRBV20-1 with TRBJ2-4, with 13 bases aligning to TRBD2. The DNA end is a closer match to TRBJ2-5, so the J assignment may be wrong. Germline loops: CDR1 DFQATT, CDR2 SNEGSKA (reference sequence). This CDR3 has 16 residues. The CDR3 coding sequence is TGCAGTGCTACGCGGACTAGCGGGGGATTTCGGGAGACCCAGTACTTC. Its translation: CSATRTSGGFRETQYF.

This chain uses TRBV7-4 with TRBJ1-1; 7 bases map to TRBD1. This CDR3 is built from 18 residues. V lost 2 bases and J lost 1; bases outside the gene matches: 13. Germline CDR1 SGHVT, CDR2 SQSDAQ. This CDR3 is CASSLPTGPAGENTEAFF. For the CDR3, the DNA is TGTGCCAGCAGCTTACCGACAGGGCCGGCTGGGGAGAACACTGAAGCTTTCTTT.

Note on this clonotype: A much larger clone lies a single base off, so this may be a read error. The gene calls are TRBV5-1 and TRBJ2-5; D is ambiguous. V lost 0 bases, J lost 5 bases, and 14 bases lay in between. Germline V gene data show CDR1 as SGHRS and CDR2 as YFSETQ. This CDR3 is 15 amino acids long. CDR3 sequence reads: CASSLDPGRHETQYF. CDR3 in DNA: TGCGCCAGCAGCTTGGACCCCGGACGCCACGAGACCCAGTACTTC.

This clonotype came up a few times. The chain recombines TRBV7-2 with TRBJ2-3; maybe TRBD2 (7 bases). Per the germline V gene, CDR1 is SGHTA and CDR2 is FQGNSA. There are 15 residues in the CDR3. The V and J ends lost 7 bases and 4 bases respectively, with 18 bases between them. The CDR3, as DNA: TGTGCCAGCACCCGGGGAGGGGGGGGATCAGATACGCAGTATTTT. Encoded protein: CASTRGGGGSDTQYF.

Comment on this clonotype: A much larger clone lies one base from this, so it may be a read error. This chain links TRBV11-2 with TRBJ2-5, with TRBD1 matching over 7 bases. Germline assignment: CDR1 SGHAT and CDR2 FQNNGV. The CDR3 spans 14 residues. Written as DNA, the CDR3 is TGTGCCAGCAGCTTGGGACAGCGCCAAGAGGCCCAGTACTTC. Residues: CASSLGQRQEAQYF.

This clonotype came up a few times. V usage is TRBV12-3 or TRBV12-4 and J usage is TRBJ1-2; D unclear. CDR3 length equals 14 residues. V lost 5 bases, J lost 2 bases, and 12 bases lay in between. The CDR3 spells CASSHPPGNYGYTF. The CDR3 DNA reads as TGTGCCAGCAGTCACCCTCCGGGGAACTATGGCTACACCTTC.

This clonotype was picked up one time. The chain has TRBV7-2 and TRBJ2-1; 7 nucleotides match TRBD2. The CDR3 loop spans 14 amino acids. Germline CDR1 is SGHTA and CDR2 is FQGNSA. The junction had 4 bases not matched to a gene; V was cut back by 5 bases and J by 3 bases. As DNA, the CDR3 is TGTGCCAGCAGCCCGGGGGACTACTACAATGAGCAGTTCTTC. Protein product: CASSPGDYYNEQFF.

A few counts support this clonotype. The V gene is TRBV12-3 or TRBV12-4, the J gene TRBJ2-5, with D hard to call. Trimming left V 6 bases short and J 5 bases short, with 19 bases between. The CDR3 has 15 amino acids. The CDR3 coding sequence is TGTGCCAGCAGGTCCCCGGGCTTTGCGAGGGAGACCCAGTACTTC. Translated: CASRSPGFARETQYF.